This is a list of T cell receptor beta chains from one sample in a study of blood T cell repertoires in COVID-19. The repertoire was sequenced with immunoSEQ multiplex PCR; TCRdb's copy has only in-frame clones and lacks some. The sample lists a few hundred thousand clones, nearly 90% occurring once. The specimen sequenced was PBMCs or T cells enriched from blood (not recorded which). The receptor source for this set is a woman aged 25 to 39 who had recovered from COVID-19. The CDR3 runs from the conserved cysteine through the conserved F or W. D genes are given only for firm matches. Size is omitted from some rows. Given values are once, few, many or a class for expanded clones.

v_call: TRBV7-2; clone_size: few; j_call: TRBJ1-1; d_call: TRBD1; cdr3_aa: CASRAGGNTEAFF; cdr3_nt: TGTGCCAGCAGGGCAGGGGGAAACACTGAAGCTTTCTTT
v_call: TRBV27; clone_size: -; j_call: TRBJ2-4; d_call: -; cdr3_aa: CASSLRGIAKNIQYF; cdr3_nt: TGTGCCAGCAGTTTAAGGGGAATAGCCAAAAACATTCAGTACTTC
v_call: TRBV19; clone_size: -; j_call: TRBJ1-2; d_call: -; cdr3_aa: CASSILTATNYGYTF; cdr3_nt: TGTGCCAGTAGTATTCTGACTGCCACTAACTATGGCTACACCTTC
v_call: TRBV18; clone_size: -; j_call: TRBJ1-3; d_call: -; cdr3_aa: CASSLATDGVSGNTIYF; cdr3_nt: TGTGCCAGCTCACTTGCAACTGACGGAGTCTCTGGAAACACCATATATTTT
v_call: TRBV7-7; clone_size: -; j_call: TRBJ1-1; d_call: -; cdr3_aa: CASSFRVNTEAFF; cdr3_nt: TGTGCTAGCAGCTTTCGGGTTAACACTGAAGCTTTCTTT
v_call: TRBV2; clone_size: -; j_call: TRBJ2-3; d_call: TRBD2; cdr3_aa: CASSALAGGPTITDTQYF; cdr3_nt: TGTGCCAGCAGTGCCCTAGCGGGGGGGCCGACAATCACAGATACGCAGTATTTT
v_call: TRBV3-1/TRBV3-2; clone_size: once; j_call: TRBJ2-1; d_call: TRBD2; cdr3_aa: CAARGGAANEQFF; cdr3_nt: TGTGCCGCCCGGGGGGGGGCCGCCAATGAGCAGTTCTTC
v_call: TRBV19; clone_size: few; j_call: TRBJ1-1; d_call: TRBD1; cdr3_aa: CARAGTGPMNTEAFF; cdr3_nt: TGTGCCAGAGCCGGGACAGGGCCCATGAACACTGAAGCTTTCTTT
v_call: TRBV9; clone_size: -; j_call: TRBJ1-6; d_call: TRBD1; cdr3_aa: CASSEGQTASSYNSPLHF; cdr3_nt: TGTGCCAGCAGCGAGGGACAGACCGCAAGCTCCTATAATTCACCCCTCCACTTT
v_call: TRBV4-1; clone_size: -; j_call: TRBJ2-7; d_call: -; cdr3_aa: CASSPEQGPYEQYF; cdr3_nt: TGCGCCAGCAGCCCTGAACAGGGTCCCTACGAGCAGTACTTC
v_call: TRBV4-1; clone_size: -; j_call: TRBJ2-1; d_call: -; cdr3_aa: CASSHPDRRNSNEQFF; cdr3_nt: TGCGCCAGCAGCCACCCAGACAGGAGGAATTCCAATGAGCAGTTCTTC
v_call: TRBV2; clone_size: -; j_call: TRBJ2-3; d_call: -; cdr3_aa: CASTHRQTSTDTQYF; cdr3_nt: TGTGCCAGCACCCACAGACAGACTAGCACAGATACGCAGTATTTT
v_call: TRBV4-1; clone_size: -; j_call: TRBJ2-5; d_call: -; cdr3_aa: CASSQRYQETQYF; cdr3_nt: TGCGCCAGCAGCCAGAGGTACCAAGAGACCCAGTACTTC
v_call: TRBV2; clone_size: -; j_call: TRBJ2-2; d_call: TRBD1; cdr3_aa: CASTRDSYTGELFF; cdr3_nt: TGTGCCAGCACGAGGGACAGCTACACCGGGGAGCTGTTTTTT
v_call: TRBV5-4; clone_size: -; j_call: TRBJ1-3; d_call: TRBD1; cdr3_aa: CASSRQGEGGNTIYF; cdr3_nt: TGTGCCAGCAGCCGACAGGGGGAGGGAGGAAACACCATATATTTT
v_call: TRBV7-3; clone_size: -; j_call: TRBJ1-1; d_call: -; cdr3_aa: CASSLSGRGLMNTEAFF; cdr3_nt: TGTGCCAGCAGCTTAAGCGGCAGGGGCCTCATGAACACTGAAGCTTTCTTT
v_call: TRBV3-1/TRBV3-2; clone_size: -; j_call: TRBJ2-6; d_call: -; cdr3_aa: CASSYSGANVLTF; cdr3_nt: TGTGCCAGCAGCTACTCTGGGGCCAACGTCCTGACTTTC
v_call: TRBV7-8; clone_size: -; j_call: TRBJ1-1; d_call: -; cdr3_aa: CASSPRGSNTEAFF; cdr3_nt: TGTGCCAGCAGCCCCCGGGGAAGCAACACTGAAGCTTTCTTT
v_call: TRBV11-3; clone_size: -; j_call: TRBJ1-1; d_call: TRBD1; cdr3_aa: CASSLDGTGRTFF; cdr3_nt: TGTGCCAGCAGCTTGGACGGGACAGGGCGCACTTTCTTT
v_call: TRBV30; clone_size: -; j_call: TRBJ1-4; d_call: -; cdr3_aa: CAWEGGRGQEKLFF; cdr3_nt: TGTGCCTGGGAGGGCGGCAGAGGGCAAGAAAAACTGTTTTTT
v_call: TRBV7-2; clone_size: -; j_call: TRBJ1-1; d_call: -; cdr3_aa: CASSLGQSMNTEAFF; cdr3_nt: TGTGCCAGCAGCTTAGGACAGTCAATGAACACTGAAGCTTTCTTT
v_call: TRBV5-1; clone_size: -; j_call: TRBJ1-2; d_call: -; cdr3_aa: CASSPLRDYGYTF; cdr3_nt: TGCGCCAGCAGCCCCCTCCGGGACTATGGCTACACCTTC
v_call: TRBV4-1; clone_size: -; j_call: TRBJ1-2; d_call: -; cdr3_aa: CASSQEGQRGGYTF; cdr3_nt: TGCGCCAGCAGCCAAGAGGGTCAGAGAGGTGGCTACACCTTC
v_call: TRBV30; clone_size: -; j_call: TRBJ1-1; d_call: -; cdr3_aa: CAWSVSSGTEAFF; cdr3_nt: TGTGCCTGGAGTGTATCCTCGGGCACTGAAGCTTTCTTT
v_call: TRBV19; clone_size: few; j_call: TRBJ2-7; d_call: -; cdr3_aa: CASSKQGVGYEQYF; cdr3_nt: TGTGCCAGTAGTAAACAGGGAGTAGGCTACGAGCAGTACTTC
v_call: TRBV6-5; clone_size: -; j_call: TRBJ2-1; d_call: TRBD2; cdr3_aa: CASDGGGAYNEQFF; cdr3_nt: TGTGCCAGCGATGGCGGGGGGGCGTACAATGAGCAGTTCTTC
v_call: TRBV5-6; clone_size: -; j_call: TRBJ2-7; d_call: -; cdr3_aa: CASSLSRLSEQYF; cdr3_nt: TGTGCCAGCAGCTTGAGCCGCCTCTCCGAGCAGTACTTC
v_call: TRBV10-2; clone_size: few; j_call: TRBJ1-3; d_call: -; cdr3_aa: CASSDRVVTSSGNTIYF; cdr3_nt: TGCGCCAGCAGTGATCGGGTGGTAACGAGTTCTGGAAACACCATATATTTT
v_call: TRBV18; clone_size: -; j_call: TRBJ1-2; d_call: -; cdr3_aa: CASSPLDGAGDGYTF; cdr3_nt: TGTGCCAGCTCACCGCTCGACGGCGCCGGGGATGGCTACACCTTC
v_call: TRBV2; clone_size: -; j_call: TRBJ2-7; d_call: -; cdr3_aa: CASSPAGAWEQYF; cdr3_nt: TGTGCCAGCAGTCCGGCGGGGGCCTGGGAGCAGTACTTC
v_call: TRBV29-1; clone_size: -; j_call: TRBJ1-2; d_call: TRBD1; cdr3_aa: CSVWTGKDYGYTF; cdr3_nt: TGCAGCGTTTGGACAGGGAAGGACTATGGCTACACCTTC
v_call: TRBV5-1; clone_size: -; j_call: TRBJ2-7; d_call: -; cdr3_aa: CASSLGLSDKTYEQYF; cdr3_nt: TGCGCCAGCAGCTTGGGATTGAGTGACAAGACCTACGAGCAGTACTTC
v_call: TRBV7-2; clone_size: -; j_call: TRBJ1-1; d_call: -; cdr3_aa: CASSSQGGTEAFF; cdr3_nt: TGTGCCAGCAGCTCGCAGGGCGGCACTGAAGCTTTCTTT
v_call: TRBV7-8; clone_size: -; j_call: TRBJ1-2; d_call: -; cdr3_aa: CASSLGTDVYGYTF; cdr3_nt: TGTGCCAGCAGCTTAGGGACAGATGTCTATGGCTACACCTTC
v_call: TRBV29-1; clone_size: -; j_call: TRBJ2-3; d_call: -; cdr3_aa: CSVGALEARTDTQYF; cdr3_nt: TGCAGCGTTGGAGCCCTAGAGGCCCGCACAGATACGCAGTATTTT
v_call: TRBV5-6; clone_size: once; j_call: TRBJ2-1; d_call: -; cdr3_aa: CASSNTAAPYNEQFF; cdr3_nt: TGTGCCAGCAGTAATACAGCAGCTCCCTACAATGAGCAGTTCTTC
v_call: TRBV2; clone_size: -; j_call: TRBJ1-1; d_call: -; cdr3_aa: CASSEYRTANTEAFF; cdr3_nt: TGTGCCAGCAGTGAATATAGGACAGCGAACACTGAAGCTTTCTTT
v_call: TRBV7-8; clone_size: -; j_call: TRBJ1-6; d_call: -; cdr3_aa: CASSSGGGRSPLHF; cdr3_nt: TGTGCCAGCAGCTCCGGGGGGGGAAGATCACCCCTCCACTTT
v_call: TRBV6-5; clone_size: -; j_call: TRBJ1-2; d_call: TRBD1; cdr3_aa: CASRDRTGTAYGYTF; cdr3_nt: TGTGCCAGCAGAGATAGAACCGGGACAGCGTATGGCTACACCTTC
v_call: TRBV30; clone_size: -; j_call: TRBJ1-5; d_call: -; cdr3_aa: CAWSPQGHQPQHF; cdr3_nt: TGTGCCTGGAGTCCACAGGGTCACCAGCCCCAGCATTTT
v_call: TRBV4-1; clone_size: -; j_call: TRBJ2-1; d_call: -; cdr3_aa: CASSPQGGQSSYNEQFF; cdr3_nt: TGCGCCAGCAGCCCTCAGGGGGGCCAAAGCTCCTACAATGAGCAGTTCTTC
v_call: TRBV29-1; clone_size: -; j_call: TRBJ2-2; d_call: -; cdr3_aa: CSDLFGGPTGELFF; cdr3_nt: TGCAGCGATCTATTCGGGGGGCCCACCGGGGAGCTGTTTTTT
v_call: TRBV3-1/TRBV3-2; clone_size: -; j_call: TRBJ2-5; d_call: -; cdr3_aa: CASSLSGNKETQYF; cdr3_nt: TGTGCCAGCAGCCTGAGCGGAAATAAAGAGACCCAGTACTTC
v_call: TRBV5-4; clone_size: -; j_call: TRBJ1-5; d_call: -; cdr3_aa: CASSDKDQPQHF; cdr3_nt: TGTGCCAGCAGCGACAAGGATCAGCCCCAGCATTTT
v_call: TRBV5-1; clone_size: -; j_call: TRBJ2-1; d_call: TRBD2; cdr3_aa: CASSLGTRGDLGDEQFF; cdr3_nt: TGCGCCAGCAGCTTGGGCACGCGGGGGGACCTTGGCGATGAGCAGTTCTTC
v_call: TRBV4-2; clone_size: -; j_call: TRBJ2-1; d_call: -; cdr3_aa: CASSQEGGLGEQFF; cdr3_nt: TGTGCCAGCAGCCAAGAAGGGGGATTGGGTGAGCAGTTCTTC
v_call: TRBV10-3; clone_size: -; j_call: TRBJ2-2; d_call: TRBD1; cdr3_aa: CAISTGTGRSGELFF; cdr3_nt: TGTGCCATCAGTACCGGGACAGGGAGGAGCGGGGAGCTGTTTTTT
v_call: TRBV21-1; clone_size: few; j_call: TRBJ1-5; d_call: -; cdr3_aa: CASWNGNRSNQPQHF; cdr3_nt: TGTGCCAGCTGGAACGGGAACCGGAGCAATCAGCCCCAGCATTTT
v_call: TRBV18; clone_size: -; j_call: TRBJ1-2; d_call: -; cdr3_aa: CASSPSANYGYTF; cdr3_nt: TGTGCCAGCTCACCGTCGGCTAACTATGGCTACACCTTC